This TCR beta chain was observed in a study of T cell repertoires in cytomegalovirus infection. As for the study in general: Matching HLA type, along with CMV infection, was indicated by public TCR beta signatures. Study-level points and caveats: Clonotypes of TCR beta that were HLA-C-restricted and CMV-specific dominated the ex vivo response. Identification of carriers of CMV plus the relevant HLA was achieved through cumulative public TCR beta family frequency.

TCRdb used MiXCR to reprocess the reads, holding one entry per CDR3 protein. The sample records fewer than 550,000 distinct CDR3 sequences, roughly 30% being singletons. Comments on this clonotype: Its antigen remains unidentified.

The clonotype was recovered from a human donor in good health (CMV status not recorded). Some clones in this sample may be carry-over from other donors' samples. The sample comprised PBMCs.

CDR3 DNA sequence: TGTGCCACCAGCAGAGCGTTGGCGGGGGGGTTCTACAATGAGCAGTTCTTC. Translated, it gives CATSRALAGGFYNEQFF. The chain uses TRBV15 and TRBJ2-1, with 9 bases fitting TRBD2. The CDR3 loop spans 17 amino acids. Per germline, CDR1 LNHNV and CDR2 YYDKDF (reference sequence). Trimming cost V 1 base and J 3 bases; bases outside gene matches: 7.